A single sample is the source of the 13 T cell receptor beta chains below, sequenced in a study of breast tumors, draining lymph nodes, adjacent tissues (dated by TCRdb to between 2015 and 2016). Preparation of the library involved multiplex PCR. Reads for this sample came from an Illumina HiSeq 2000. TCRdb reprocessing: public reads trimmed at Q25 with fastp, clones called with MiXCR, in-frame beta chains kept. Each record represents a unique CDR3 protein, reported with the most common genes and DNA among its rows. This sample holds more than 250,000 distinct CDR3 sequences; around 31% were observed only once. The top ten constitute more than 0.95% of the sample. Lymph node samples were obtained from the axillary draining lymph nodes of breast cancer patients. The specimen was axillary lymph node tissue. Receptors originate from a female donor with breast cancer. Some clones in this sample may be carry-over from other donors' samples.

This clonotype was recorded at least ten times. The chain employs TRBV20-1 and TRBJ1-2, with unresolved D. CDR3 length: 13 residues. Germline CDR1 DFQATT, CDR2 SNEGSKA (reference sequence). Between the trimmed V and J ends, which lost 2 bases and 5 bases, there was a span of 12 bases. CDR3 in amino acids: CSARFMRGYGYTF. The CDR3 DNA sequence: TGCAGTGCTAGATTTATGAGAGGGTATGGCTACACCTTC.

The chain is built from TRBV10-3 and TRBJ1-3, with 7 bases identical to TRBD1. The CDR3 covers 15 residues. The germline gives CDR1 ENHRY, CDR2 SYGVKD. V lost 10 bases, J lost 0 bases, and 9 bases stayed unmatched. Written as DNA, the CDR3 is TGTGCCACCGGGGACAGCCACCCCTCTGGAAACACCATATATTTT. This sequence encodes CATGDSHPSGNTIYF.

This clonotype came up many times. The V and J genes are TRBV7-2 and TRBJ2-3, with unresolved D. Looked up from germline, CDR1 is SGHTA and CDR2 is FQGNSA. The V gene lost 5 bases and the J gene lost 3 bases, with 12 bases spanning the gap. This CDR3 is 14 amino acids long. CDR3 in DNA: TGTGCCAGCAGCGCCGGGTGGAGTACAGATACGCAGTATTTT. Encoded protein: CASSAGWSTDTQYF.

This clonotype was observed many times. V and J are TRBV11-2 and TRBJ1-2; 8 nucleotides align to TRBD1. This CDR3 contains 13 residues. The ends lost 4 bases at V and 4 bases at J; junction bases unmatched: 2. CDR1 and CDR2 from the germline V gene are SGHAT and FQNNGV. Written as DNA, the CDR3 is TGTGCCAGCAGCTCGGACAGGGCCTATGGCTACACCTTC. It yields the protein CASSSDRAYGYTF.

The chain combines TRBV12-3 or TRBV12-4 with TRBJ2-5; tentatively, D is TRBD1 (6 bases). The CDR3 runs to 18 residues. V lost 1 base to trimming and J lost 6 bases, with 24 bases between them. CDR3 loop: CASSLGSVRGGGGQTQYF. CDR3 DNA: TGTGCCAGCAGTTTAGGGAGTGTACGTGGTGGGGGCGGGCAGACCCAGTACTTC.

This chain connects TRBV10-3 to TRBJ1-1, with TRBD1 as a possible D gene (5 bases). Germline loops: CDR1 ENHRY, CDR2 SYGVKD. CDR3 length equals 12 residues. V lost 9 bases and J lost 5, with 13 bases in between. In DNA, the CDR3 is TGTGCCATTCAGGGTAGAGGGACTGAAGCTTTCTTT. It encodes CAIQGRGTEAFF.

The chain recombines TRBV20-1 with TRBJ1-2; D not certain. The CDR3 contains 10 residues. Trimming shortened V by 2 bases and J by 6 bases, and 4 bases separated the two germline ends. CDR1 DFQATT and CDR2 SNEGSKA come from the germline V gene (reference sequence). CDR3 coding DNA: TGCAGTGCTAGAAGTGATGGCTACACCTTC. It yields the protein CSARSDGYTF.

This clonotype appeared many times. The gene calls are TRBV11-2 and TRBJ2-5; D is perhaps TRBD1 or TRBD2 (6 bases each). CDR3 length: 14 amino acids. V lost 4 bases and J 2 bases, leaving 11 bases between the germline ends. In germline, CDR1 is SGHAT, CDR2 FQNNGV. The DNA of the CDR3 is TGTGCCAGCAGCTCCTTAGGGGGGCAAGAGACCCAGTACTTC. It yields the protein CASSSLGGQETQYF.

A word on this clonotype: A much larger clone differs by one base, so this may be a read error. The CDR3 region is CASSLLSRYEQLF. DNA for the CDR3: TGTGCCAGCAGCTTATTGTCCCGCTATGAGCAGCTCTTC. The rearrangement uses TRBV7-8 and TRBJ2-1; D not resolved. CDR3 length: 13 amino acids. Germline CDR1 reads SGHVS; CDR2 reads FQNEAQ.

This clonotype occurred many times. The chain carries TRBV4-3 and TRBJ1-2; possibly TRBD1 for D (5 bases). This CDR3 is 12 amino acids long. Per germline, CDR1 LGHNA and CDR2 YSLEER. V was clipped by 4 bases and J by 13 bases, with 16 bases between them. The CDR3 DNA reads TGCGCCAGCAGCCGAGAGGGCGAGACAGTCACCTTC. Its protein product is CASSREGETVTF.

The rearrangement uses TRBV5-1 and TRBJ1-1, with TRBD1 matching over 12 bases. Trimming cost V 7 bases and J 4 bases; bases outside gene matches: 11. This CDR3 is built from 16 residues. Germline CDR1 reads SGHRS; CDR2 reads YFSETQ. Here the CDR3 reads CASYAGTGGLGTEAFF. Here the CDR3 DNA reads TGCGCCAGCTATGCCGGGACAGGGGGCCTCGGCACTGAAGCTTTCTTT.

This clonotype was picked up many times. As DNA, the CDR3 is TGTGCCACCAGCAGAGATAGGGCTAGCGGGAGGAACGATGAGCAGTTCTTC. It yields the protein CATSRDRASGRNDEQFF. The genes are TRBV15 and TRBJ2-1, with 11 positions matching TRBD2. Germline values: CDR1 LNHNV, CDR2 YYDKDF (reference sequence). This CDR3 comprises 17 residues. Losses at the gene ends were 0 bases for V and 8 bases for J; bases not matched to a gene: 9. The full variable domain, completed using reference TRBV15 and TRBJ2-1, is DAMVIQNPRYQVTQFGKPVTLSCSQTLNHNVMYWYQQKSSQAPKLLFHYYDKDFNNEADTPDNFQSRRPNTSFCFLDIRSPGLGDTAMYLCATSRDRASGRNDEQFFGPGTRLTVL.

This clonotype was counted a few times. The genes are TRBV30 and TRBJ2-1; TRBD2 aligns across 7 bases. Germline CDR1 reads GTSNPN; CDR2 reads SVGIG (reference sequence). The CDR3 runs to 15 residues. The J segment lost 2 bases and the V segment lost 2 bases, leaving 6 bases of the junction unmatched. CDR3 sequence: CAWSSERDPYNEQFF. The CDR3, as DNA: TGTGCCTGGAGTAGCGAGCGGGATCCCTACAATGAGCAGTTCTTC.